This T cell receptor (beta chain) was captured by sequencing in a study of identical twins. Notes on the study in general: Conclusions rested on cross-sectional statistics rather than following the same donors. Abundant beta clonotypes from cord blood bore fewer insertions; memory repertoires lacked this pattern.

Regarding this clonotype: Its antigen remains unidentified.

This CDR3 spans 14 amino acids. Germline V gene lookup returns CDR1 SGHRS and CDR2 YFSETQ. The V and J ends lost 0 bases and 3 bases respectively, with 9 bases between them. TCRdb reprocessed the 5' RACE reads via MiXCR and lists one record per CDR3 protein. This repertoire shows 550,000 to 700,000 distinct CDR3 sequences, 20% to 25% found once; its top ten account for roughly 4%. These data were likewise used in another study, on T cells expressing NK-cell markers.

This chain links TRBV5-1 with TRBJ2-5; D gene unclear. The sequencing input was PBMCs. This clonotype was sampled from a woman between 18 and 29 years old in good health. The CDR3 sequence is CASSLEFREETQYF. CDR3 coding DNA: TGCGCCAGCAGCTTGGAGTTCCGGGAAGAGACCCAGTACTTC.